One and the same sample provided the 5 T cell receptor beta chains below, sequenced in a study of long-term antiretroviral therapy in people with HIV. Investigators performed immunoSEQ version v3.0 at survey level. The protocol was immunoSEQ multiplex PCR, while the TCRdb copy is restricted to in-frame clones and leaves out a portion. The data show about 39,000 clones, approximately 85% seen once. Specimen: unsorted PBMCs, collected 3.1 years after starting antiretroviral therapy. The receptors originated from a woman in her fifties or sixties with HIV.

The chain links TRBV2 to TRBJ2-3, with 7 bases fitting TRBD2. The CDR3 totals 15 residues. CDR1 and CDR2 from the germline V gene are SNHLY and FYNNEI. With 5 bases clipped from V and 2 bases from J, the junction kept 7 bases outside the gene matches. The CDR3 region is CASSPTGGFTDTQYF. DNA for the CDR3: TGTGCCAGCAGTCCTACCGGGGGGTTCACAGATACGCAGTATTTT.

The chain combines TRBV6-5 with TRBJ2-5; D is ambiguous. V was pared by 7 bases and J by 2 bases, with 17 bases between. Looked up from germline, CDR1 is MNHEY and CDR2 is SVGAGI. The CDR3 loop spans 15 amino acids. CDR3 sequence (DNA): TGTGCCAGCAATCGAGGCCGGGCTAAACAAGAGACCCAGTACTTC. This codes for CASNRGRAKQETQYF.

The chain has TRBV7-2 and TRBJ1-5; D remains unclear. The CDR3 is 17 amino acids. The germline V gene has CDR1 SGHTA and CDR2 FQGNSA. V shed 2 bases and J shed 2 bases, with 16 bases lying between them. CDR3 region: CASSLRLREGGNQPQHF. CDR3 coding DNA: TGTGCCAGCAGCTTACGCCTTCGGGAAGGCGGCAATCAGCCCCAGCATTTT. The whole variable domain, remainder taken from reference TRBV7-2 and TRBJ1-5, is GAGVSQSPSNKVTEKGKDVELRCDPISGHTALYWYRQSLGQGLEFLIYFQGNSAPDKSGLPSDRFSAERTGGSVSTLTIQRTQQEDSAVYLCASSLRLREGGNQPQHFGDGTRLSIL.

This chain connects TRBV5-4 to TRBJ2-1; 10 nucleotides align to TRBD2. CDR1 is SGHNT and CDR2 is YYREEE in the germline V gene (reference sequence). Trimming took 0 bases from V and 3 from J; bases not matched to a gene: 0. The CDR3 has 15 residues. CDR3 loop: CASSLASGGYNEQFF. In nucleotides, the CDR3 is TGTGCCAGCAGCTTGGCTAGCGGGGGCTACAATGAGCAGTTCTTC. The complete variable domain, with remaining parts taken from reference TRBV5-4 and TRBJ2-1, reads ETGVTQSPTHLIKTRGQQVTLRCSSQSGHNTVSWYQQALGQGPQFIFQYYREEENGRGNFPPRFSGLQFPNYSSELNVNALELDDSALYLCASSLASGGYNEQFFGPGTRLTVL.

CDR3 loop: CASSNRDVAYEQYF. As DNA, the CDR3 is TGTGCCAGCAGTAACCGGGACGTAGCCTACGAGCAGTACTTC. The genes are TRBV6-6 and TRBJ2-7, with D perhaps given as TRBD1 or TRBD2 (5 bases each). This CDR3 region has 14 residues. Trimming removed 5 bases from V and 2 bases from J, with 13 bases in between. CDR1 is MNHNY and CDR2 is SVGAGI in the germline V gene (reference sequence).